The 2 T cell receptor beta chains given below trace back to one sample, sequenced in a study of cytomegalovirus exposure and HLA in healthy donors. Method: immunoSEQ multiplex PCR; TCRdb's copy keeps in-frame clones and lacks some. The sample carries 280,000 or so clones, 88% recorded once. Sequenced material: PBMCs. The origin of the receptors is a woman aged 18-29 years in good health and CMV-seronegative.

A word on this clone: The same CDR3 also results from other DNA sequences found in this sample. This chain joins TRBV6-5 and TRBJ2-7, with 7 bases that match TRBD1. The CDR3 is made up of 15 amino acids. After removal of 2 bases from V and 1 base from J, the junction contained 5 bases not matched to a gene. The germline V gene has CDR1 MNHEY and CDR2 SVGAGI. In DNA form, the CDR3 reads TGTGCCAGCAGTTACGGCAGGGGGTCTTCCTACGAGCAGTACTTC. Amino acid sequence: CASSYGRGSSYEQYF.

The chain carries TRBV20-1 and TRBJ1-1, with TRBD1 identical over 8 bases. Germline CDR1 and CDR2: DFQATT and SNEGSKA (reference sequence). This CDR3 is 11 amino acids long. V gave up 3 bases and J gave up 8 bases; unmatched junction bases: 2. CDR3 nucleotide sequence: TGCAGTGCTAGTTGGACAGGGGAAGCTTTCTTT. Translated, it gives CSASWTGEAFF.